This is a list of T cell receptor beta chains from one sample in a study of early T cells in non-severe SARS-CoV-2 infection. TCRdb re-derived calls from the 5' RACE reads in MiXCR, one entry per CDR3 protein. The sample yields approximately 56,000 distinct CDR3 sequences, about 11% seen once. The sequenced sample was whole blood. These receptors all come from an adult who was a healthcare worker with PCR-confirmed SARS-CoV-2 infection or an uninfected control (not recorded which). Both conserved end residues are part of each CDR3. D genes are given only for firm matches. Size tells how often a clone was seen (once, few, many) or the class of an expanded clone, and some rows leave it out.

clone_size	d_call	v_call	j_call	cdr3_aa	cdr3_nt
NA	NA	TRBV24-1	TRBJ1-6	CATSAAGDNSPLHF	TGTGCCACCAGTGCGGCAGGCGATAATTCACCCCTCCACTTT
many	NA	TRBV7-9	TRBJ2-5	CASSGPGGETQYF	TGTGCCAGCAGCGGGCCCGGAGGCGAGACCCAGTACTTC
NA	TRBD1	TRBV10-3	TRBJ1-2	CAISDRTGALGGYTF	TGTGCCATCAGTGATCGCACAGGGGCCCTTGGTGGCTACACCTTC
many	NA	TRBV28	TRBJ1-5	CASSLWGRTSNQPQHF	TGTGCCAGCAGTTTATGGGGACGGACAAGCAATCAGCCCCAGCATTTT
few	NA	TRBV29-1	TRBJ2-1	CSADQGGEQFF	TGCAGCGCTGACCAGGGGGGGGAGCAGTTCTTC
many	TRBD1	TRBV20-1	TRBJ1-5	CSAEDRGNQPQHF	TGCAGTGCGGAAGACAGGGGAAATCAGCCCCAGCATTTT
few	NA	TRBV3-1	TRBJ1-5	CASSPELAQPQHF	TGTGCCAGCAGCCCGGAGCTAGCCCAGCCCCAGCATTTT
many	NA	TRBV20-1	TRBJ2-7	CSARAGPSYEQYF	TGCAGTGCTAGGGCGGGCCCCTCCTACGAGCAGTACTTC
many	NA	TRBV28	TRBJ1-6	CASSFRGSPLHF	TGTGCCAGCAGTTTTAGGGGTTCACCCCTCCACTTT
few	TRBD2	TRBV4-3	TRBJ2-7	CASSQRRGVYEQYF	TGCGCCAGCAGCCAACGGCGGGGGGTGTACGAGCAGTACTTC
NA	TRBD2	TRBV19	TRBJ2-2	CASSISLAGGIAELFF	TGTGCCAGTAGTATATCCCTAGCGGGAGGGATCGCGGAGCTGTTTTTT
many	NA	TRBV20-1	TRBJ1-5	CSAIRGFGSNQPQHF	TGCAGTGCTATTCGGGGGTTCGGCAGCAATCAGCCCCAGCATTTT
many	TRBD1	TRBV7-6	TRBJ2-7	CASSRDRAYEQYF	TGTGCCAGCAGCCGGGACAGGGCCTACGAGCAGTACTTC
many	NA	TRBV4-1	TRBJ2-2	CASSQLPRANTGELFF	TGCGCCAGCAGCCAATTGCCTAGGGCGAACACCGGGGAGCTGTTTTTT
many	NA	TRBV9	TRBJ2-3	CASSPGPTGDTQYF	TGTGCCAGCAGCCCCGGCCCCACCGGGGATACGCAGTATTTT
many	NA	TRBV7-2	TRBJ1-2	CASSLVGRPVFGGGYTF	TGTGCCAGCAGCCTAGTGGGCAGACCCGTTTTCGGGGGTGGCTACACCTTC
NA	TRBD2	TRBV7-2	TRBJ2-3	CASSSVGGSGGPTDTQYF	TGTGCCAGCAGCTCAGTTGGGGGTAGCGGGGGGCCCACAGATACGCAGTATTTT
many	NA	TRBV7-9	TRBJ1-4	CASSSRQQNEKLFF	TGTGCCAGCAGCTCCCGACAGCAAAATGAAAAACTGTTTTTT
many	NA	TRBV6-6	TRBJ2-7	CASSYEGNFYEQYF	TGTGCCAGCAGTTACGAGGGCAACTTCTACGAGCAGTACTTC
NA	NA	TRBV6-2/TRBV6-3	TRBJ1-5	CASSYPPVHLGQPQHF	TGTGCCAGCAGTTACCCTCCTGTCCACCTGGGGCAGCCCCAGCATTTT
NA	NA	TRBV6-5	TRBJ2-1	CASSRGAFHEQFF	TGTGCCAGCAGCAGGGGCGCATTCCATGAGCAGTTCTTC
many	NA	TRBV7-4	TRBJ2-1	CASSLVSHNEQFF	TGTGCCAGCAGCTTAGTAAGCCACAATGAGCAGTTCTTC
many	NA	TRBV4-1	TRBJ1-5	CASSQPGHQPQHF	TGCGCCAGCAGCCAACCAGGGCATCAGCCCCAGCATTTT
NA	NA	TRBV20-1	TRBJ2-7	CSARDQGSLEGEQYF	TGCAGTGCTAGAGATCAGGGATCGTTGGAGGGCGAGCAGTACTTC
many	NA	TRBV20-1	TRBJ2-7	CSATGTSYEQYF	TGCAGTGCTACTGGGACATCCTACGAGCAGTACTTC
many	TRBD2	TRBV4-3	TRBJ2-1	CASSPGLAETNEQFF	TGCGCCAGCAGCCCGGGACTAGCGGAGACCAATGAGCAGTTCTTC
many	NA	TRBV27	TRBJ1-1	CASSFAPRNTEAFF	TGTGCCAGCAGTTTTGCGCCTCGAAACACTGAAGCTTTCTTT
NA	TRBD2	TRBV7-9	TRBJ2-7	CASSSTSGLYEQYF	TGTGCCAGCAGCTCCACTAGCGGCCTCTACGAGCAGTACTTC
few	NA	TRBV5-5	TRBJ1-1	CASSFTPNTEAFF	TGTGCCAGCAGCTTCACACCGAACACTGAAGCTTTCTTT
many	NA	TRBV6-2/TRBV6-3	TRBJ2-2	CASSSTGTANTGELFF	TGTGCCAGCAGTTCAACCGGGACCGCCAACACCGGGGAGCTGTTTTTT
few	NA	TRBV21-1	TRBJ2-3	CASSKALGRTSGWGNTDTQYF	TGTGCCAGCAGCAAGGCCCTAGGAAGGACTAGCGGTTGGGGGAACACAGATACGCAGTATTTT
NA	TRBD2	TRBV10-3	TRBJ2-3	CAIRKKNSRDLGTSADTQYF	TGTGCCATCAGAAAAAAAAACTCGAGGGATTTAGGGACTAGCGCAGATACGCAGTATTTT
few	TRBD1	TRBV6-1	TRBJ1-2	CASIGRQGEGYTF	TGTGCCAGCATTGGAAGGCAGGGGGAAGGCTACACCTTC
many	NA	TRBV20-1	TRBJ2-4	CSAREDRAKNIQYF	TGCAGTGCTAGAGAAGACAGAGCCAAAAACATTCAGTACTTC
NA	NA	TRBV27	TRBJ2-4	CASSTVYEGIAKNIQYF	TGTGCCAGCAGTACCGTCTATGAGGGGATAGCCAAAAACATTCAGTACTTC
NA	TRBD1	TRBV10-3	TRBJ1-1	CAISDSTGGTEAFF	TGTGCCATCAGTGATTCTACAGGGGGCACTGAAGCTTTCTTT
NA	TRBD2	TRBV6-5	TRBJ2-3	CASRPAGLTDTQYF	TGTGCCAGCAGACCAGCGGGACTCACAGATACGCAGTATTTT
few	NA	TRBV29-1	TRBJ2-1	CSVDSGDDEQFF	TGCAGCGTTGATTCAGGGGACGATGAGCAGTTCTTC
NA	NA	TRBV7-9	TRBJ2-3	CASSLLQGTDTQYF	TGTGCCAGCAGCTTATTGCAGGGAACAGATACGCAGTATTTT
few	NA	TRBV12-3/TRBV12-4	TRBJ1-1	CASSPRSGRTEAFF	TGTGCCAGCAGTCCCCGTTCCGGGCGCACTGAAGCTTTCTTT
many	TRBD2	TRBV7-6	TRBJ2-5	CASSHRTSGARQLVETQYF	TGTGCCAGCAGCCATCGTACTAGCGGGGCGCGACAGTTAGTAGAGACCCAGTACTTC
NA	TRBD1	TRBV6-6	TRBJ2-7	CASSQDRAPLYEQYF	TGTGCCAGCAGTCAAGACAGGGCCCCCCTCTACGAGCAGTACTTC
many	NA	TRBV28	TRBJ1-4	CASSRRGKLFF	TGTGCCAGCAGCCGCAGGGGCAAACTGTTTTTT
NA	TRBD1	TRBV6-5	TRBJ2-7	CASNRAGGGLLPYEQYF	TGTGCCAGCAACAGAGCAGGGGGCGGCTTACTACCCTACGAGCAGTACTTC
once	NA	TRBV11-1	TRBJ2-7	CASSRPSGRAYEQYF	TGTGCCAGCAGCCGACCCTCTGGGCGGGCCTACGAGCAGTACTTC
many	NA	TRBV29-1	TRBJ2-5	CSVWGQETQYF	TGCAGCGTTTGGGGGCAAGAGACCCAGTACTTC
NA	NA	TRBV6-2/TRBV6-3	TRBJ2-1	CASSLPRDPPYNEQFF	TGTGCCAGCAGTCTCCCACGGGACCCTCCTTACAATGAGCAGTTCTTC
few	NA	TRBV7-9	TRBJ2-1	CASTPTWGSSYNEQFF	TGTGCCAGCACCCCCACATGGGGGAGCTCCTACAATGAGCAGTTCTTC
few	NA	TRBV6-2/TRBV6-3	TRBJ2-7	CASRGIGPGEYEQYF	TGTGCCAGCAGGGGTATCGGTCCAGGGGAATACGAGCAGTACTTC
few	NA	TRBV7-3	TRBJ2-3	CASSSVPGPSGPDTQYF	TGTGCCAGCAGCTCCGTCCCGGGACCCTCGGGGCCAGATACGCAGTATTTT
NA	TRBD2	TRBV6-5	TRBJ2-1	CASSYDGLAEGLDEQFF	TGTGCCAGCAGTTACGATGGCCTAGCGGAGGGATTGGATGAGCAGTTCTTC
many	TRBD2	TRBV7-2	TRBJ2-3	CASSKLAGGTDTQYF	TGTGCCAGCAGCAAGCTAGCGGGAGGCACAGATACGCAGTATTTT
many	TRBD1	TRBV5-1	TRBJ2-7	CASTEVQGAVGEQYF	TGCGCCAGCACCGAGGTACAGGGGGCTGTGGGGGAGCAGTACTTC
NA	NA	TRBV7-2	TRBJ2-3	CASSFVSGDTQYF	TGTGCCAGCAGCTTCGTCTCGGGAGATACGCAGTATTTT
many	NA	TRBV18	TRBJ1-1	CASSPMKGGNTEAFF	TGTGCCAGCTCACCAATGAAGGGCGGGAACACTGAAGCTTTCTTT
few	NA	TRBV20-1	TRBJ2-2	CSARPGAGAANTGELFF	TGCAGTGCTCGCCCAGGGGCGGGAGCTGCGAACACCGGGGAGCTGTTTTTT
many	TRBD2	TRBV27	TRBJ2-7	CVSGGPYSYEQYF	TGTGTAAGCGGGGGACCTTATTCCTACGAGCAGTACTTC